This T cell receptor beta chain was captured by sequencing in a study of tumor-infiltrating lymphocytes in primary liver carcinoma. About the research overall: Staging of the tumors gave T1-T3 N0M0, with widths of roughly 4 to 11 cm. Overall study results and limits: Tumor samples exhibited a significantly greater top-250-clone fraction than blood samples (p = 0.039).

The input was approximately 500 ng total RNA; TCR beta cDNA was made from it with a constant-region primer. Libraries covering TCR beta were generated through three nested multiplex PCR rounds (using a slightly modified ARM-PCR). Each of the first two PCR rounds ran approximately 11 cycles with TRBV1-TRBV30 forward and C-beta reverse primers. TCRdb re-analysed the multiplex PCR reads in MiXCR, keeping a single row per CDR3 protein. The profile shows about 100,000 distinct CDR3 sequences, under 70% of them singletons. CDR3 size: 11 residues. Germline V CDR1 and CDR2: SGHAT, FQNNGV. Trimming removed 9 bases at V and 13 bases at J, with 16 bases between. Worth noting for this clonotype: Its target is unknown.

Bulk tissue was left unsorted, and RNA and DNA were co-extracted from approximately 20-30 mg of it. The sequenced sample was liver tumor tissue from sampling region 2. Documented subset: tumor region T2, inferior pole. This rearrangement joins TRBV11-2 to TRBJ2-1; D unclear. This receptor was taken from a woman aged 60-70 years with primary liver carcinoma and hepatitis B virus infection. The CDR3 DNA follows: TGTGCCAGAAGCATAGATACGGCTCAGTTCTTC. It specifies CARSIDTAQFF.